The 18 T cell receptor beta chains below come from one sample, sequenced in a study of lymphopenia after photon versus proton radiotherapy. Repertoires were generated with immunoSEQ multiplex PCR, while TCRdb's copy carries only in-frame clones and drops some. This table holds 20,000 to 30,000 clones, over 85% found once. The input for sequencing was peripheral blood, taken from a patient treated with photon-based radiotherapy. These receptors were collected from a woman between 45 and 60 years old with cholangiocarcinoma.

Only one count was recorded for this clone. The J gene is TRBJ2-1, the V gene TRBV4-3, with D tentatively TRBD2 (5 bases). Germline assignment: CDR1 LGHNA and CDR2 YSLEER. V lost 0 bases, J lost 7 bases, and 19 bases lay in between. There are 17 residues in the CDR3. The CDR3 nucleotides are TGCGCCAGCAGCCAAGAGAAGGCGGGTGCCCCTGGGAATGAGCAGTTCTTC. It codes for CASSQEKAGAPGNEQFF.

The CDR3 DNA follows: TGTGCCAGCAGTCAACCCCCAAACACTGAAGCTTTCTTT. This gives the protein CASSQPPNTEAFF. V and J are TRBV7-8 and TRBJ1-1, with D uncertain. CDR3 length equals 13 residues. CDR1 is SGHVS and CDR2 is FQNEAQ in the germline V gene. The V end was cut by 6 bases, the J end by 2 bases, with 10 bases between.

The DNA for the CDR3 is TGCGCCAGCAGCCAAGGGACAGCCATCGGCCCCTACGAGCAGTACTTC. Translating it yields CASSQGTAIGPYEQYF. J is TRBJ2-7 and V is TRBV4-3; weak D call: TRBD1 (6 bases). This CDR3 has 16 residues. V was trimmed by 1 base and J by 2 bases, leaving 15 bases between them. The germline gives CDR1 LGHNA, CDR2 YSLEER.

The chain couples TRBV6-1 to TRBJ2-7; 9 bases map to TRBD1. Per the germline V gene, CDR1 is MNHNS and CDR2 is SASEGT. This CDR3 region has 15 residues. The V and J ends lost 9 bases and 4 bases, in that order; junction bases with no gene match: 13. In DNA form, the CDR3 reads TGTGCCAGTACACGCGACCGGGACAGGGTTTACGAGCAGTACTTC. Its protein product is CASTRDRDRVYEQYF.

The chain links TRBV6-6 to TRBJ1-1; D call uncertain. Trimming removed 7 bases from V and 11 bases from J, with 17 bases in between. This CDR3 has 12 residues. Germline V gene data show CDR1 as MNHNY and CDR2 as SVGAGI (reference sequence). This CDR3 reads CASTSAGLGAFF. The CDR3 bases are TGTGCCAGCACCTCCGCGGGATTGGGGGCTTTCTTT.

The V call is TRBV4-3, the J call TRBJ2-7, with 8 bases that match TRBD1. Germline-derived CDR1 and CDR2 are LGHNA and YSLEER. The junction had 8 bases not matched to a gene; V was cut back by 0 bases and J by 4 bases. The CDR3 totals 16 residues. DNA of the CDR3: TGCGCCAGCAGCCAAGATCGCACAGGGGGATTGTACGAGCAGTACTTC. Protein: CASSQDRTGGLYEQYF.

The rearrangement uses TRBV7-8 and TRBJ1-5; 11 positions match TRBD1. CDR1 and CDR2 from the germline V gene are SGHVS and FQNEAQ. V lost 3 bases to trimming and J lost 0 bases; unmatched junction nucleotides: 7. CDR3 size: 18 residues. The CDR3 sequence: CASSFGQGASYSNQPQHF. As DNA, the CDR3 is TGTGCCAGCAGCTTTGGACAGGGGGCCTCCTATAGCAATCAGCCCCAGCATTTT.

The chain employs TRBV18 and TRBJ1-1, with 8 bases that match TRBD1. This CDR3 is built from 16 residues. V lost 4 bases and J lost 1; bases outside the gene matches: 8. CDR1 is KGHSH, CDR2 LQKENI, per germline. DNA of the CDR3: TGTGCCAGCTCACATAAGCCCGGGACAGGGAACACTGAAGCTTTCTTT. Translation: CASSHKPGTGNTEAFF.

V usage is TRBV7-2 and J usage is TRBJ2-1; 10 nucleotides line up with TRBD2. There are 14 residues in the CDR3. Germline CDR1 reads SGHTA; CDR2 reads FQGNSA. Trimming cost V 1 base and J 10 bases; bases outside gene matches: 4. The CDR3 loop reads CASSLEAGGYEQFF. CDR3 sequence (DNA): TGTGCCAGCAGCTTAGAAGCGGGGGGGTACGAGCAGTTCTTC.

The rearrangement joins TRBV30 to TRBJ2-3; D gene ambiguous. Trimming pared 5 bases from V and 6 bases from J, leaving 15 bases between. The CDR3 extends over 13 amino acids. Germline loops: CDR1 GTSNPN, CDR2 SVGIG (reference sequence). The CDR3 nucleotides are TGTGCCTGGGGACGAGATTCTGGGGATACGCAGTATTTT. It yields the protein CAWGRDSGDTQYF.

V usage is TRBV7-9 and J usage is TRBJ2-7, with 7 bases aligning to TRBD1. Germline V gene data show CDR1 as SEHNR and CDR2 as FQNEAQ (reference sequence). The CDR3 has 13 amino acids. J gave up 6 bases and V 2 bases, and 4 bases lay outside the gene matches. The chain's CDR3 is CASSLPGTVEQYF. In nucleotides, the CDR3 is TGTGCCAGCAGCTTACCCGGGACAGTCGAGCAGTACTTC.

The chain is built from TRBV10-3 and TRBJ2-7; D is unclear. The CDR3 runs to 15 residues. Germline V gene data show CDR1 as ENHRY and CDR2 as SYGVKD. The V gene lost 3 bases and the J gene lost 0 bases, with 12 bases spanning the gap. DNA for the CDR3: TGTGCCATCAGTGAAATGGACCGATACTCCTACGAGCAGTACTTC. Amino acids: CAISEMDRYSYEQYF.

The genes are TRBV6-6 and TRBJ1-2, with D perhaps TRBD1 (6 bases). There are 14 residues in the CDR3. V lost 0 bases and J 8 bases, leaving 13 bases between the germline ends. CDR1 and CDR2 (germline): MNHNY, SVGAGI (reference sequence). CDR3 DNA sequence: TGTGCCAGCAGTTACTCGGGGGACATCTGGGGCTACACCTTC. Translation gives CASSYSGDIWGYTF.

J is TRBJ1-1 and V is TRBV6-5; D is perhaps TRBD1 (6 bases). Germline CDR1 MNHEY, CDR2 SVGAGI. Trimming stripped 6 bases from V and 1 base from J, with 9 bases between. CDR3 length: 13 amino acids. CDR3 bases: TGTGCCAGCAGCTTGGGGGCGAACACTGAAGCTTTCTTT. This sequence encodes CASSLGANTEAFF.

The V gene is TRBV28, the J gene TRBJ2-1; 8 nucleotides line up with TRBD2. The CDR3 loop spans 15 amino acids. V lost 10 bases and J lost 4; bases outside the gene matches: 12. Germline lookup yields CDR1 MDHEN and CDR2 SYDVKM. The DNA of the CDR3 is TGTGCCACCTTCCCACGCGGGGGGACTTACAATGAGCAGTTCTTC. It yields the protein CATFPRGGTYNEQFF.

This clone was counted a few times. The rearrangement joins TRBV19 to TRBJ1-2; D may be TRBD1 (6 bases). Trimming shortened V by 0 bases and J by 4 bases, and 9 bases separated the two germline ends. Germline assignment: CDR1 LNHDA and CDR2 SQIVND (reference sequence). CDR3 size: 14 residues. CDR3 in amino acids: CASSIDGGLYGYTF. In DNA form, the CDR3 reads TGTGCCAGTAGTATAGATGGGGGGCTCTATGGCTACACCTTC.

The CDR3, as DNA: TGTGCCAGCAGCTCAGCGAACACTGAAGCTTTCTTT. This sequence encodes CASSSANTEAFF. The chain links TRBV2 to TRBJ1-1; D remains ambiguous. This CDR3 region has 12 residues. V gave up 6 bases and J gave up 1 base, with 6 bases separating them. Germline V gene data show CDR1 as SNHLY and CDR2 as FYNNEI.

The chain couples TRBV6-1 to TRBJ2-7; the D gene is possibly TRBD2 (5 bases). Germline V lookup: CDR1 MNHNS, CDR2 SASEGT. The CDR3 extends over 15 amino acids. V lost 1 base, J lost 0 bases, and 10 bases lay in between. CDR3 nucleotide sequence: TGTGCCAGCAGTGAAGGCGGGCCTAGCTCCTACGAGCAGTACTTC. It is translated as CASSEGGPSSYEQYF.